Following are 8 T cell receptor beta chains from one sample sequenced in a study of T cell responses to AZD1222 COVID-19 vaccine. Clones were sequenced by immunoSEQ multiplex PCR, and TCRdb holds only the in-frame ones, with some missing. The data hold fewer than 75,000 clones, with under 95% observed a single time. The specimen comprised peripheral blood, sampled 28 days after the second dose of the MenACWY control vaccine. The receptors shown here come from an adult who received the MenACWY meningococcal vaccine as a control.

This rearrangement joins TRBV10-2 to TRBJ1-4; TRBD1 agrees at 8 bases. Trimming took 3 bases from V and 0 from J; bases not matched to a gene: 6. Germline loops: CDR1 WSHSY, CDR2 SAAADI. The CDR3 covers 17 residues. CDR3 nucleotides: TGCGCCAGCAGTGACTCTAGCAGGGGGCCAACTAATGAAAAACTGTTTTTT. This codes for CASSDSSRGPTNEKLFF.

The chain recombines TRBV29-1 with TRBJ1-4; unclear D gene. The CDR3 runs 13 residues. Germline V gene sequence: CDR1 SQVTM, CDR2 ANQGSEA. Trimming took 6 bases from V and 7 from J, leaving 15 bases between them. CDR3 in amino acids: CSVSDPWGEKLFF. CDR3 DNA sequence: TGCAGCGTCTCGGACCCATGGGGTGAAAAACTGTTTTTT.

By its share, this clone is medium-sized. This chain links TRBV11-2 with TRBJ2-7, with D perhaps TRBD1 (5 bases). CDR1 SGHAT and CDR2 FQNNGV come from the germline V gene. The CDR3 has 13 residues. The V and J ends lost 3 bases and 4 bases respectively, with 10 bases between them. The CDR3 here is CASSFSPGYEQYF. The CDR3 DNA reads TGTGCCAGCAGCTTCTCCCCAGGGTACGAGCAGTACTTC.

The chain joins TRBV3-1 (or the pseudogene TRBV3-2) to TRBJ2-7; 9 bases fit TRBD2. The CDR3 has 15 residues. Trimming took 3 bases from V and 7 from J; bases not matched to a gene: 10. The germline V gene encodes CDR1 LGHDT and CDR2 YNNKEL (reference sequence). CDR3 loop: CASSHSAGGAGEQYF. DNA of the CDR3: TGTGCCAGCAGCCACTCAGCGGGGGGTGCGGGGGAGCAGTACTTC.

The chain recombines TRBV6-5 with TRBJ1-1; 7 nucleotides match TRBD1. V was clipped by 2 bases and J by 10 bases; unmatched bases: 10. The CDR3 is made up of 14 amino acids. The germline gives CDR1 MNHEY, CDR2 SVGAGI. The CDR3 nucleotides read TGTGCCAGCAGTTACAAGGGGGCGGCGGGGGGAGCTTTCTTT. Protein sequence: CASSYKGAAGGAFF.

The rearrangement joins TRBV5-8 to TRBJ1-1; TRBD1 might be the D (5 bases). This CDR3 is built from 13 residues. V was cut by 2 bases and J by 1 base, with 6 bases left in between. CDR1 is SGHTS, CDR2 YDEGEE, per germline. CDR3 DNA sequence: TGTGCCAGCAGCTTAACAGGGAACACTGAAGCTTTCTTT. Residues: CASSLTGNTEAFF.

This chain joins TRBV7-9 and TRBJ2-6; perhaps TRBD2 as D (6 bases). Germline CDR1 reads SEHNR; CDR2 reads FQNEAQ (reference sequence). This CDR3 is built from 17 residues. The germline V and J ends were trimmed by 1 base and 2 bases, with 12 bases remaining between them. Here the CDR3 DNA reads TGTGCCAGCAGCTTAGGGATGGGGAGGACTGGGGCCAACGTCCTGACTTTC. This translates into CASSLGMGRTGANVLTF.

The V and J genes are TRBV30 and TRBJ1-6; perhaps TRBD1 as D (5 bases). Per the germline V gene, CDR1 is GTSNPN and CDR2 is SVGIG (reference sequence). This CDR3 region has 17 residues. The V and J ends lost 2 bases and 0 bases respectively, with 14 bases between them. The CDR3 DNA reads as TGTGCCTGGAGTTCCCGCCGGAGGGGCTCCTATAATTCACCCCTCCACTTT. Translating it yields CAWSSRRRGSYNSPLHF.